These T cell receptor beta chains were read from a single sample in a study of metastatic and nonmetastatic thyroid tumors. Via MiXCR, TCRdb re-called the PCR reads. Of over 25,000 clones in the sample, 15% were seen once. The material sequenced was blood. These receptor sequences come from a male donor with papillary thyroid cancer or a benign thyroid nodule (not recorded which). Some clones in this sample may be carry-over from other donors' samples. Both conserved end residues are part of each CDR3. Each record gives: CDR3 protein, CDR3 DNA, clone size, D gene, J gene, V gene. D genes are given only for firm matches. Size values are once, few and many counts, or a class for expanded clones, and some rows have none.

CDR3 protein: CASMPSSGDRCGYTF
CDR3 DNA: TGTGCCAGCATGCCCAGCTCGGGGGACAGGTGTGGCTACACCTTC
clone size: NA
D gene: TRBD1
J gene: TRBJ1-2
V gene: TRBV6-4

CDR3 protein: CASTGGPEAFF
CDR3 DNA: TGTGCCAGCACCGGGGGCCCCGAAGCTTTCTTT
clone size: many
D gene: NA
J gene: TRBJ1-1
V gene: TRBV7-9

CDR3 protein: CASRWEGWSYNEQFF
CDR3 DNA: TGTGCCAGCAGGTGGGAAGGTTGGTCCTACAATGAGCAGTTCTTC
clone size: many
D gene: NA
J gene: TRBJ2-1
V gene: TRBV6-1

CDR3 protein: CSASPFSPGAGANVLTF
CDR3 DNA: TGCAGTGCTAGTCCCTTCTCTCCCGGCGCTGGGGCCAACGTCCTGACTTTC
clone size: many
D gene: NA
J gene: TRBJ2-6
V gene: TRBV20-1

CDR3 protein: CASSSPGTGGAPLHF
CDR3 DNA: TGTGCCAGCAGCTCGCCCGGGACAGGGGGCGCACCCCTCCACTTT
clone size: many
D gene: TRBD1
J gene: TRBJ1-6
V gene: TRBV11-2

CDR3 protein: CASISRGTGKWGTQYF
CDR3 DNA: TGTGCCAGCATCTCACGTGGTACAGGGAAATGGGGTACGCAGTATTTT
clone size: once
D gene: NA
J gene: TRBJ2-3
V gene: TRBV11-2

CDR3 protein: CATSDSGGDRVYGYTF
CDR3 DNA: TGTGCCACCAGTGATTCGGGTGGGGACAGGGTCTATGGCTACACCTTC
clone size: medium-sized
D gene: TRBD1
J gene: TRBJ1-2
V gene: TRBV24-1

CDR3 protein: CAISFVLSYEQYF
CDR3 DNA: TGTGCCATCAGTTTCGTTCTTTCCTACGAGCAGTACTTC
clone size: few
D gene: NA
J gene: TRBJ2-7
V gene: TRBV12-3/TRBV12-4

CDR3 protein: CASGLSMGQVTSYEQYF
CDR3 DNA: TGTGCTAGTGGTTTGTCCATGGGGCAGGTCACCTCCTACGAGCAGTACTTC
clone size: few
D gene: NA
J gene: TRBJ2-7
V gene: TRBV12-5

CDR3 protein: CASSYVQGGQYF
CDR3 DNA: TGTGCCAGCAGCTATGTCCAGGGTGGGCAGTACTTC
clone size: many
D gene: NA
J gene: TRBJ2-7
V gene: TRBV5-6

CDR3 protein: CASSSSGLSPNEQFF
CDR3 DNA: TGTGCCAGCAGCTCCTCAGGCCTCAGTCCTAATGAGCAGTTCTTC
clone size: many
D gene: NA
J gene: TRBJ2-1
V gene: TRBV9

CDR3 protein: CASSYSVMGLGNTIYF
CDR3 DNA: TGTGCCAGCAGTTACTCGGTCATGGGGCTTGGAAACACCATATATTTT
clone size: few
D gene: NA
J gene: TRBJ1-3
V gene: TRBV6-6

CDR3 protein: CASMRNCEQYF
CDR3 DNA: TGTGCCAGCATGCGAAACTGCGAGCAGTACTTC
clone size: NA
D gene: NA
J gene: TRBJ2-7
V gene: TRBV3-1

CDR3 protein: CASSPGYNEQFF
CDR3 DNA: TGTGCCAGCAGCCCGGGTTACAATGAGCAGTTCTTC
clone size: many
D gene: NA
J gene: TRBJ2-1
V gene: TRBV7-3

CDR3 protein: CASSQAKGTAFF
CDR3 DNA: TGTGCCAGCAGCCAAGCGAAGGGGACGGCTTTCTTT
clone size: many
D gene: NA
J gene: TRBJ1-1
V gene: TRBV3-1

CDR3 protein: CASSVAYRGAEQFF
CDR3 DNA: TGTGCCAGCAGCGTAGCTTATAGGGGCGCTGAGCAGTTCTTC
clone size: many
D gene: NA
J gene: TRBJ2-1
V gene: TRBV9

CDR3 protein: CASSVLAGSHPQGDTQYF
CDR3 DNA: TGTGCCAGCAGTGTACTAGCGGGGTCGCACCCGCAAGGAGATACGCAGTATTTT
clone size: NA
D gene: TRBD2
J gene: TRBJ2-3
V gene: TRBV6-1

CDR3 protein: CASRVGPTEAFF
CDR3 DNA: TGTGCCAGTCGTGTGGGCCCCACTGAAGCTTTCTTT
clone size: many
D gene: NA
J gene: TRBJ1-1
V gene: TRBV19

CDR3 protein: CASSRTGGQETQYF
CDR3 DNA: TGTGCCAGCAGTCGGACAGGGGGCCAAGAGACCCAGTACTTC
clone size: many
D gene: TRBD1
J gene: TRBJ2-5
V gene: TRBV2

CDR3 protein: CASSPRSNKNEQFF
CDR3 DNA: TGTGCCAGCAGCCCAAGATCAAACAAGAATGAGCAGTTCTTC
clone size: many
D gene: NA
J gene: TRBJ2-1
V gene: TRBV3-1

CDR3 protein: CSAPTSGGTDTQYF
CDR3 DNA: TGCAGTGCGCCGACTAGCGGGGGTACAGATACGCAGTATTTT
clone size: NA
D gene: TRBD2
J gene: TRBJ2-3
V gene: TRBV20-1

CDR3 protein: CASSLTAGDNEQFF
CDR3 DNA: TGTGCCAGCAGCTTAACAGCGGGAGACAATGAGCAGTTCTTC
clone size: many
D gene: TRBD2
J gene: TRBJ2-1
V gene: TRBV7-9

CDR3 protein: CASTHGGGLAWSSYNEQFF
CDR3 DNA: TGTGCCAGCACCCACGGGGGAGGGCTAGCGTGGAGCTCCTACAATGAGCAGTTCTTC
clone size: many
D gene: TRBD2
J gene: TRBJ2-1
V gene: TRBV6-5

CDR3 protein: CASSRSNFGVANYGYTF
CDR3 DNA: TGTGCCAGCAGCCGTTCAAATTTCGGGGTAGCTAACTATGGCTACACCTTC
clone size: many
D gene: NA
J gene: TRBJ1-2
V gene: TRBV3-1

CDR3 protein: CASSYTVLSSGRTYEQYF
CDR3 DNA: TGTGCCAGTAGTTACACGGTCCTGTCCAGCGGGAGAACCTACGAGCAGTACTTC
clone size: few
D gene: TRBD2
J gene: TRBJ2-7
V gene: TRBV6-2/TRBV6-3

CDR3 protein: CASSYVGGNQPQHF
CDR3 DNA: TGTGCCAGCAGTTACGTGGGGGGCAATCAGCCCCAGCATTTT
clone size: many
D gene: NA
J gene: TRBJ1-5
V gene: TRBV6-5

CDR3 protein: CASSPRGPTDTQYF
CDR3 DNA: TGTGCCAGCAGCCCCCGGGGCCCCACAGATACGCAGTATTTT
clone size: many
D gene: NA
J gene: TRBJ2-3
V gene: TRBV6-1

CDR3 protein: CASSQRGGAGAGTQYF
CDR3 DNA: TGTGCCAGCAGCCAACGTGGAGGAGCGGGGGCGGGGACCCAGTACTTC
clone size: many
D gene: TRBD2
J gene: TRBJ2-5
V gene: TRBV3-1

CDR3 protein: CASSQAETNEKLFF
CDR3 DNA: TGCGCCAGCAGCCAAGCCGAAACTAATGAAAAACTGTTTTTT
clone size: many
D gene: NA
J gene: TRBJ1-4
V gene: TRBV4-1

CDR3 protein: CASSVWGELYNSPLHF
CDR3 DNA: TGTGCCAGCAGTGTTTGGGGGGAGCTCTATAATTCACCCCTCCACTTT
clone size: NA
D gene: NA
J gene: TRBJ1-6
V gene: TRBV6-1

CDR3 protein: CASIPGGAQGSPLHF
CDR3 DNA: TGTGCCAGCATTCCAGGGGGCGCGCAGGGATCACCCCTCCACTTT
clone size: many
D gene: TRBD1
J gene: TRBJ1-6
V gene: TRBV12-3/TRBV12-4

CDR3 protein: CASSSSVRDTQYF
CDR3 DNA: TGTGCCAGCAGTAGTTCCGTGCGAGATACGCAGTATTTT
clone size: few
D gene: NA
J gene: TRBJ2-3
V gene: TRBV27

CDR3 protein: CASMVAGAFYEQYF
CDR3 DNA: TGTGCCAGCATGGTAGCGGGCGCTTTCTACGAGCAGTACTTC
clone size: many
D gene: TRBD2
J gene: TRBJ2-7
V gene: TRBV27

CDR3 protein: CASRRQGVGETQYF
CDR3 DNA: TGTGCCAGCAGAAGACAGGGGGTAGGAGAGACCCAGTACTTC
clone size: many
D gene: TRBD1
J gene: TRBJ2-5
V gene: TRBV3-1

CDR3 protein: CASSPPSQTGELFF
CDR3 DNA: TGTGCCAGCAGCCCCCCGTCTCAGACCGGGGAGCTGTTTTTT
clone size: many
D gene: NA
J gene: TRBJ2-2
V gene: TRBV3-1

CDR3 protein: CASSQGEHTLGTEAFF
CDR3 DNA: TGTGCCAGCAGCCAAGGGGAACACACGTTGGGCACTGAAGCTTTCTTT
clone size: many
D gene: NA
J gene: TRBJ1-1
V gene: TRBV4-2

CDR3 protein: CSSRGLAGGETHYF
CDR3 DNA: TGTTCCAGCAGAGGACTAGCGGGTGGGGAGACCCATTACTTC
clone size: few
D gene: TRBD2
J gene: TRBJ2-5
V gene: TRBV6-4

CDR3 protein: CSASTSGPPGTQYF
CDR3 DNA: TGCAGTGCCTCCACTAGCGGCCCCCCTGGGACCCAGTACTTC
clone size: many
D gene: TRBD2
J gene: TRBJ2-5
V gene: TRBV20-1

CDR3 protein: CASGQGETQYF
CDR3 DNA: TGTGCCAGCGGACAGGGTGAGACCCAGTACTTC
clone size: few
D gene: TRBD1
J gene: TRBJ2-5
V gene: TRBV19

CDR3 protein: CASSAGQGAGEQYF
CDR3 DNA: TGTGCCAGCAGTGCTGGACAGGGGGCCGGAGAGCAGTACTTC
clone size: NA
D gene: TRBD1
J gene: TRBJ2-7
V gene: TRBV6-2/TRBV6-3

CDR3 protein: CSARLGGALPNTEAFF
CDR3 DNA: TGCAGTGCCAGATTGGGGGGGGCCCTTCCGAACACTGAAGCTTTCTTT
clone size: NA
D gene: NA
J gene: TRBJ1-1
V gene: TRBV20-1

CDR3 protein: CASSDREGPDTQYF
CDR3 DNA: TGTGCCAGCAGTGACCGGGAGGGCCCAGATACGCAGTATTTT
clone size: few
D gene: TRBD2
J gene: TRBJ2-3
V gene: TRBV6-4

CDR3 protein: CASILVASGANVLTF
CDR3 DNA: TGTGCCAGCATCTTAGTGGCGTCTGGGGCCAACGTCCTGACTTTC
clone size: NA
D gene: NA
J gene: TRBJ2-6
V gene: TRBV11-2

CDR3 protein: CASSRVAGDYSYNEQFF
CDR3 DNA: TGTGCCAGCAGTAGGGTAGCGGGGGACTATTCCTACAATGAGCAGTTCTTC
clone size: few
D gene: TRBD2
J gene: TRBJ2-1
V gene: TRBV6-2/TRBV6-3

CDR3 protein: CASSVGSSYNSPLHF
CDR3 DNA: TGTGCCAGCAGTGTGGGAAGCTCCTATAATTCACCCCTCCACTTT
clone size: medium-sized
D gene: NA
J gene: TRBJ1-6
V gene: TRBV6-1

CDR3 protein: CASSSSSAPDSPFYEQYF
CDR3 DNA: TGCGCCAGCAGCTCGAGTTCAGCACCTGACTCCCCTTTCTACGAGCAGTACTTC
clone size: medium-sized
D gene: NA
J gene: TRBJ2-7
V gene: TRBV5-1

CDR3 protein: CASSGTSGVFTDTQYF
CDR3 DNA: TGTGCCAGCAGTGGGACTAGCGGGGTTTTCACGGATACGCAGTATTTT
clone size: NA
D gene: TRBD2
J gene: TRBJ2-3
V gene: TRBV2

CDR3 protein: CASRAYYEQYF
CDR3 DNA: TGTGCCAGCAGAGCCTACTACGAGCAGTACTTC
clone size: NA
D gene: NA
J gene: TRBJ2-7
V gene: TRBV7-8

CDR3 protein: CASSFLGVAGEETQYF
CDR3 DNA: TGTGCCAGCAGTTTCTTGGGGGTAGCGGGAGAAGAGACCCAGTACTTC
clone size: many
D gene: TRBD2
J gene: TRBJ2-5
V gene: TRBV12-3/TRBV12-4

CDR3 protein: CASSTGVNTEAFF
CDR3 DNA: TGTGCCAGCAGCACGGGGGTAAACACTGAAGCCTTCTTT
clone size: many
D gene: NA
J gene: TRBJ1-1
V gene: TRBV6-1

CDR3 protein: CAISNRGWEETQYF
CDR3 DNA: TGTGCCATCAGTAACAGGGGGTGGGAAGAGACCCAGTACTTC
clone size: many
D gene: TRBD1
J gene: TRBJ2-5
V gene: TRBV10-3

CDR3 protein: CAVGVVNQPQHF
CDR3 DNA: TGTGCCGTAGGGGTAGTCAATCAGCCCCAGCATTTT
clone size: many
D gene: NA
J gene: TRBJ1-5
V gene: TRBV12-3/TRBV12-4

CDR3 protein: CASSYSRPYRGYSNQPQHF
CDR3 DNA: TGTGCCAGCAGTTATTCCCGCCCCTACAGGGGGTATAGCAATCAGCCCCAGCATTTT
clone size: many
D gene: TRBD1
J gene: TRBJ1-5
V gene: TRBV6-6

CDR3 protein: CSAGRGYEQYF
CDR3 DNA: TGCAGTGCTGGAAGGGGCTACGAGCAGTACTTC
clone size: medium-sized
D gene: NA
J gene: TRBJ2-7
V gene: TRBV20-1